The 31 T cell receptor beta chains listed next were all sequenced from one sample in a study of T cell responses to AZD1222 COVID-19 vaccine. This table comes from immunoSEQ multiplex PCR, and its TCRdb copy is limited to in-frame clones, with some not included. The sample includes roughly 180,000 clones, roughly nine tenths of them seen just once. The specimen comprised peripheral blood, sampled 28 days after the second AZD1222 dose. The receptors come from an adult who received the AZD1222 COVID-19 vaccine.

The rearrangement joins TRBV10-3 to TRBJ1-1; D remains unclear. The CDR3 has 13 amino acids. The V and J ends lost 3 bases and 5 bases respectively, with 10 bases between them. The germline V gene encodes CDR1 ENHRY and CDR2 SYGVKD. The CDR3, as DNA: TGTGCCATCAGTGATTGGGATGGGACTGAAGCTTTCTTT. Protein: CAISDWDGTEAFF.

This chain connects TRBV4-1 to TRBJ1-2, with D uncertain. Germline V gene data show CDR1 as MGHRA and CDR2 as YSYEKL. Trimming cost V 0 bases and J 8 bases, with 10 bases left between them. The CDR3 sequence is 13 residues long. Here the CDR3 DNA reads TGCGCCAGCAGCCAAGATTGGGTTCGGGGCTACACCTTC. Encoded protein: CASSQDWVRGYTF.

V gene TRBV6-1 combines with J gene TRBJ2-1; 8 bases line up with TRBD2. Germline trimming cut 7 bases from V and 9 bases from J; bases unmatched to any gene: 11. CDR1 is MNHNS and CDR2 is SASEGT in the germline V gene. This CDR3 has 14 residues. The CDR3 spells CASNSGTSKGEQFF. The CDR3 DNA reads as TGTGCCAGCAACTCCGGGACTAGTAAGGGTGAGCAGTTCTTC.

The rearrangement links TRBV21-1 to TRBJ1-2; whether TRBD1, the table's D call, matches the DNA was not checked. TRBV21-1 is reported as a pseudogene. CDR3 length: 15 amino acids. CDR3 nucleotides: TGTGCCAGCAGCCCTAGACAGGGTAGGAGCTATGGCTACACCTTC. This sequence encodes CASSPRQGRSYGYTF.

This clone was recorded only once. This rearrangement joins TRBV30 to TRBJ2-3; 9 bases line up with TRBD2. Germline V gives CDR1 GTSNPN, CDR2 SVGIG (reference sequence). This CDR3 spans 14 amino acids. The CDR3 loop is CAMRGGTSTDTQYF. The CDR3 DNA reads TGTGCAATGCGGGGGGGGACAAGCACAGATACGCAGTATTTT.

The chain carries TRBV5-5 and TRBJ2-7; TRBD2 agrees at 12 bases. With V trimmed by 5 bases and J by 2 bases, 2 bases remained unmatched. This CDR3 spans 14 amino acids. Germline V gene sequence: CDR1 SGHKS, CDR2 YYEKEE (reference sequence). The CDR3 here is CASRPSGRAYEQYF. DNA for the CDR3: TGTGCCAGCAGACCTAGCGGGAGGGCCTACGAGCAGTACTTC.

The chain combines TRBV11-1 with TRBJ1-5; D might be TRBD1 (5 bases). The V end lost 3 bases, the J end lost 7 bases, and 10 bases lay between the germline ends. The CDR3 runs 13 residues. Germline CDR1 reads SGHAT; CDR2 reads FQDESV (reference sequence). The CDR3 nucleotides are TGTGCCAGCAGCTTTGACAGTAGGCAGCCCCAGCATTTT. It specifies CASSFDSRQPQHF.

The chain carries TRBV6-5 and TRBJ1-1; no clear D. V gave up 6 bases and J gave up 1 base, with 9 bases separating them. CDR1 is MNHEY, CDR2 SVGAGI, per germline. The CDR3 contains 13 residues. CDR3 nucleotides: TGTGCCAGCAGAACGACATCGAACACTGAAGCTTTCTTT. This encodes CASRTTSNTEAFF.

This clone showed up just once. CDR3: CASSAHANTGELFF. CDR3 DNA sequence: TGTGCCAGCAGTGCACACGCGAACACCGGGGAGCTGTTTTTT. The V call is TRBV2, the J call TRBJ2-2; D is ambiguous. The V end was cut by 4 bases, the J end by 0 bases, with 6 bases between. CDR1 is SNHLY, CDR2 FYNNEI, per germline. CDR3 length equals 14 residues.

The chain is built from TRBV18 and TRBJ2-2, with 7 bases lining up with TRBD1. From germline, CDR1 is KGHSH and CDR2 LQKENI. J gave up 2 bases and V 3 bases, and 3 bases lay outside the gene matches. The CDR3 is 15 amino acids. CDR3 sequence reads: CASSPGDSNTGELFF. In nucleotides, the CDR3 is TGTGCCAGCTCACCGGGGGACAGTAACACCGGGGAGCTGTTTTTT.

The chain links TRBV5-5 to TRBJ2-7, with D tentatively TRBD1 (7 bases). Germline lookup yields CDR1 SGHKS and CDR2 YYEKEE (reference sequence). The V and J ends lost 4 bases and 1 base respectively, with 15 bases between them. This CDR3 region has 15 residues. CDR3 nucleotides: TGTGCCAGCAGCCCACGCCCAGGGGGGTCCTACGAGCAGTACTTC. Encoded protein: CASSPRPGGSYEQYF.

This clone has just one count. The V and J genes are TRBV9 and TRBJ2-2; 10 bases match TRBD1. This CDR3 comprises 15 residues. The V and J ends lost 2 bases and 13 bases, in that order; junction bases with no gene match: 11. Germline CDR1 reads SGDLS; CDR2 reads YYNGEE. CDR3 DNA: TGTGCCAGCAGCGTCGGGACAGGGGCCTCGATGGCGCTGTTTTTT. This translates into CASSVGTGASMALFF.

This rearrangement joins TRBV19 to TRBJ1-5, with D maybe TRBD1 (5 bases). This CDR3 is built from 16 residues. V was pared by 5 bases and J by 0 bases, with 14 bases between. Germline CDR1 is LNHDA and CDR2 is SQIVND (reference sequence). As DNA, the CDR3 is TGTGCCAGTAGTCCTAGGACAACCGCTAGCAATCAGCCCCAGCATTTT. As protein: CASSPRTTASNQPQHF.

This clone was observed a few times. The gene calls are TRBV7-8 and TRBJ2-1; 8 bases are a match to TRBD2. CDR3 length: 15 residues. V was clipped by 1 base and J by 7 bases; unmatched bases: 6. CDR1 SGHVS and CDR2 FQNEAQ come from the germline V gene. CDR3 loop: CASSLGAGVDNEQFF. DNA for the CDR3: TGTGCCAGCAGCTTAGGAGCGGGAGTGGATAATGAGCAGTTCTTC.

V usage is TRBV5-1 and J usage is TRBJ2-5, with 8 bases matching TRBD1. Trimming took 1 base from V and 2 from J; bases not matched to a gene: 7. Germline V gene sequence: CDR1 SGHRS, CDR2 YFSETQ. The CDR3 is 16 amino acids. CDR3 sequence reads: CASSLTTGTGQETQYF. In DNA form, the CDR3 reads TGCGCCAGCAGCTTGACCACGGGGACAGGACAAGAGACCCAGTACTTC.

The chain employs TRBV7-6 and TRBJ2-3; the D gene is possibly TRBD1 (6 bases). The CDR3 spans 15 residues. Deletions cut 5 bases from V and 1 base from J, with 13 bases between. The V gene's germline CDR1 is SGHVS and CDR2 FNYEAQ. The DNA for the CDR3 is TGTGCCAGCAGCCTCCTATGGGGGCGCACAGATACGCAGTATTTT. Amino acid sequence: CASSLLWGRTDTQYF.

The V gene is TRBV10-3, the J gene TRBJ2-5, with TRBD2 matching over 10 bases. The CDR3 has 13 residues. J gave up 5 bases and V 8 bases, and 5 bases lay outside the gene matches. Germline CDR1 ENHRY, CDR2 SYGVKD. The CDR3 DNA sequence: TGTGCCATCGGACTAGCGGAATGGGAGACCCAGTACTTC. Amino acid sequence: CAIGLAEWETQYF.

The chain couples TRBV4-1 to TRBJ2-7, with 8 bases aligning to TRBD1. The trim removed 5 bases at V and 5 bases at J, leaving 2 bases unmatched. The CDR3 consists of 12 residues. Looked up from germline, CDR1 is MGHRA and CDR2 is YSYEKL. CDR3 coding DNA: TGCGCCAGCAGCTACAGGGGGAACGAGCAGTACTTC. Its protein is CASSYRGNEQYF.

The rearrangement links TRBV6-5 to TRBJ1-5; 9 positions agree with TRBD1. Germline V gene data show CDR1 as MNHEY and CDR2 as SVGAGI. V was pared by 5 bases and J by 6 bases, with 5 bases of the junction left unmatched. The CDR3 sequence is 14 residues long. The CDR3 region has the DNA TGTGCCAGCAGTACCGACAGGGGGGGTCAGCCCCAGCATTTT. Its protein product is CASSTDRGGQPQHF.

The chain has TRBV12-3 or TRBV12-4 and TRBJ2-7; D is uncertain. CDR3 length equals 13 residues. The V end lost 7 bases, the J end lost 6 bases, and 16 bases lay between the germline ends. CDR3 region: CASTRSRAREQYF. The CDR3 DNA reads as TGTGCCAGCACCCGATCCAGAGCTCGCGAGCAGTACTTC.

The chain has TRBV19 and TRBJ1-3, with D possibly TRBD1 on 6 matching bases. The CDR3 extends over 16 amino acids. V lost 5 bases to trimming and J lost 0 bases, with 14 bases between them. From germline, CDR1 is LNHDA and CDR2 SQIVND (reference sequence). The CDR3 sequence: CASSSRTAGSGNTIYF. In DNA form, the CDR3 reads TGTGCCAGTAGTTCCCGGACAGCAGGCTCTGGAAACACCATATATTTT.

The chain recombines TRBV2 with TRBJ2-3, with a possible D match to TRBD2 (5 bases). Germline CDR1 is SNHLY and CDR2 is FYNNEI. Trimming shortened V by 8 bases and J by 0 bases, and 9 bases separated the two germline ends. The CDR3 loop spans 13 amino acids. Written as DNA, the CDR3 is TGTGCCAGCGCTCGGGAAAGCACAGATACGCAGTATTTT. This sequence encodes CASARESTDTQYF.

The rearrangement uses TRBV27 and TRBJ1-2, with 10 bases aligning to TRBD1. Germline V lookup: CDR1 MNHEY, CDR2 SMNVEV (reference sequence). CDR3 length: 15 residues. V lost 0 bases, J lost 8 bases, and 6 bases stayed unmatched. In DNA form, the CDR3 reads TGTGCCAGCAGTTTATCGACAGGGGGCGCTGGGGGCTACACCTTC. It translates to CASSLSTGGAGGYTF.

This clone was detected only once. This chain connects TRBV2 to TRBJ2-6; 7 positions agree with TRBD1. Germline loops: CDR1 SNHLY, CDR2 FYNNEI. V was clipped by 5 bases and J by 0 bases; unmatched bases: 10. The CDR3 covers 18 residues. The CDR3 DNA follows: TGTGCCAGCAGTTTCGACAGGGTGGCGGGCTCTGGGGCCAACGTCCTGACTTTC. Its translation: CASSFDRVAGSGANVLTF.

This chain uses TRBV2 with TRBJ1-5; TRBD1 is a possible D gene (6 bases). Trimming took off 7 bases at V and 2 bases at J, with 15 bases between the two ends. Germline V gene lookup returns CDR1 SNHLY and CDR2 FYNNEI. The CDR3 is made up of 15 amino acids. The CDR3 sequence is CASTPARGGNQPQHF. As DNA, the CDR3 is TGTGCCAGCACCCCGGCCAGGGGTGGCAATCAGCCCCAGCATTTT.

This chain connects TRBV19 to TRBJ2-3; D possibly uses TRBD1 or TRBD2 (5 bases each). Germline-derived CDR1 and CDR2 are LNHDA and SQIVND (reference sequence). V was trimmed by 4 bases and J by 6 bases, leaving 17 bases between them. The CDR3 sequence is 15 residues long. The CDR3 loop is CASSNHGAGVDTQYF. The CDR3 DNA follows: TGTGCCAGTAGTAACCACGGGGCGGGTGTCGATACGCAGTATTTT.

This sequence joins TRBV5-6 and TRBJ2-1; 7 bases agree with TRBD1. The junction had 8 bases not matched to a gene; V was cut back by 4 bases and J by 7 bases. CDR1 SGHDT and CDR2 YYEEEE come from the germline V gene. This CDR3 comprises 14 residues. CDR3 sequence reads: CASSLRQGINEQFF. CDR3 DNA: TGTGCCAGCAGCCTCCGACAGGGAATAAATGAGCAGTTCTTC. The full variable domain, with the rest looked up from reference TRBV5-6 and TRBJ2-1, is DAGVTQSPTHLIKTRGQQVTLRCSPKSGHDTVSWYQQALGQGPQFIFQYYEEEERQRGNFPDRFSGHQFPNYSSELNVNALLLGDSALYLCASSLRQGINEQFFGPGTRLTVL.

This clone was detected only once. This chain links TRBV6-5 with TRBJ1-1; TRBD1 is a possible D gene (5 bases). The germline V and J ends were trimmed by 6 bases and 3 bases, with 11 bases remaining between them. Germline loops: CDR1 MNHEY, CDR2 SVGAGI. The CDR3 length is 13 residues. The CDR3 DNA follows: TGTGCCAGCAGAAACACAGGAGACACTGAAGCTTTCTTT. It yields the protein CASRNTGDTEAFF.

In this sample, this clone turned up once. Here the CDR3 reads CASSPQPSGIRQETQYF. The CDR3 DNA reads as TGCGCCAGCAGCCCCCAACCGAGCGGGATCCGCCAAGAGACCCAGTACTTC. J is TRBJ2-5 and V is TRBV5-1; 7 positions agree with TRBD2. V lost 4 bases and J lost 1; bases outside the gene matches: 13. This CDR3 has 17 amino acids. Looked up from germline, CDR1 is SGHRS and CDR2 is YFSETQ. Full variable domain (missing parts from reference TRBV5-1 and TRBJ2-5): KAGVTQTPRYLIKTRGQQVTLSCSPISGHRSVSWYQQTPGQGLQFLFEYFSETQRNKGNFPGRFSGRQFSNSRSEMNVSTLELGDSALYLCASSPQPSGIRQETQYFGPGTRLLVL.

The gene calls are TRBV2 and TRBJ2-4; TRBD1 agrees at 7 bases. CDR1 is SNHLY and CDR2 is FYNNEI in the germline V gene. This CDR3 comprises 16 residues. Trimming removed 5 bases from V and 0 bases from J; junction bases left unmatched: 7. The CDR3 loop is CASSRDSQLAKNIQYF. DNA for the CDR3: TGTGCCAGCAGTAGGGACAGCCAACTAGCCAAAAACATTCAGTACTTC.

This clone has a single count. This rearrangement joins TRBV6-5 to TRBJ1-5, with 7 bases lining up with TRBD1. Looked up from germline, CDR1 is MNHEY and CDR2 is SVGAGI. V shed 6 bases and J 1 base; nucleotides not matched to a gene: 0. The CDR3 has 13 residues. The CDR3 region has the DNA TGTGCCAGCAGGGGACAGAGCAATCAGCCCCAGCATTTT. Translation gives CASRGQSNQPQHF.